This TCR beta chain was identified in a study of shared clonotypes between healthy human individuals. Germline values: CDR1 MNHNY, CDR2 SVGAGI (reference sequence). The V end was cut by 6 bases, the J end by 7 bases, with 18 bases between. This CDR3 has 14 amino acids. Using immunoSEQ multiplex PCR, the repertoire was profiled, and TCRdb retains in-frame clones only, with some absent. Here the sample spans around 330,000 clones, around 67% being singletons. The sequenced sample consisted of memory CD4+ T cells sorted from blood. Subset denoted: CD45RA-negative fraction. The receptor was derived from a man between 25 and 39 years old in good health. V gene TRBV6-6 combines with J gene TRBJ1-2, with D perhaps TRBD1 (6 bases). The CDR3 here is CASSDFGGRGGYTF. DNA of the CDR3: TGTGCCAGCAGCGACTTCGGGGGGCGGGGTGGCTACACCTTC.